This TCR beta chain came from a study of blood T cells in healthy people across ages. Then a second PCR, running roughly 7 to 11 cycles, was carried out with a sample-barcoded 5' primer and a J-beta primer mix. TCRdb reprocessed the 5' RACE reads with MiXCR, giving one entry per CDR3 protein. Seen here are around 1,500,000 distinct CDR3 sequences, roughly 28% observed once, and the top ten hold 7.7%. Study results and caveats: The lack of PBMC sorting stopped any conclusive naive versus antigen-experienced comparison.

CDR3 length: 14 residues. V was pared by 5 bases and J by 14 bases, with 12 bases of the junction left unmatched. Germline V gives CDR1 MDHEN, CDR2 SYDVKM. Of note for this clonotype: Its antigen is still unknown.

This TCR came from a woman aged 25-40 years in good health. Sample: blood. This chain uses TRBV28 with TRBJ1-6, with 7 bases fitting TRBD1. This CDR3 reads CASSLGTAESTLHF. The CDR3 region has the DNA TGTGCCAGCAGTCTCGGGACAGCCGAGTCAACCCTCCACTTT.